What follows describes a single T cell receptor beta chain. The target antigen is unknown. The data belong to a study of T-cell memory formation after mild COVID-19. About the study: TCR clusters mostly belonged to single donors. Whole-study results and caveats: CD4+ bias marked clones expanding day 15 to 37, unlike balanced contracting clones. Pre-infection memory carried some responding clones, suggesting that cross-reactive memory joined.

The CDR3 consists of 14 residues. V lost 5 bases to trimming and J lost 5 bases; unmatched junction nucleotides: 7. TCRdb independently ran MiXCR on the 5' RACE reads; one entry per CDR3 protein. This table holds fewer than 350,000 distinct CDR3 sequences, more than 15% found once. The receptor was derived from a man younger than 35 who had mild COVID-19 (a few samples of this study predate the infection). Cell type and time point are not known. Sample: PBMCs or a T cell subset sorted from them (not recorded which). This rearrangement joins TRBV12-3 or TRBV12-4 to TRBJ2-5, with 8 bases lining up with TRBD1. The chain's CDR3 is CASSTPDRVETQYF. The CDR3 bases are TGTGCCAGCAGTACCCCGGACAGGGTGGAGACCCAGTACTTC.